Listed here is a single T cell receptor (beta chain). Its target is unknown. CD8+ and CD4+ T cells from blood underwent TCR beta sequencing. TEMRA cells were FACS-enriched, unlike CD8+ and CD4+ T cells, which were negatively isolated. These data belong to a study of CD8 T cells in Susac syndrome. Germline assignment: CDR1 PRHDT and CDR2 FYEKMQ (reference sequence). The junction had 4 bases not matched to a gene; V was cut back by 0 bases and J by 2 bases. The CDR3 is 16 residues long. Overall study findings and caveats: The relatively small number of individuals in the TCR sequencing and HLA analysis was acknowledged by the study.

A quantity of about 0.5 to 1 ug RNA underwent reverse transcription using random hexamers. TCR beta CDR3 was amplified by immunoSEQ covering 54 Vbeta and 13 Jbeta. MiXCR, applied by TCRdb to the immunoSEQ multiplex PCR reads, yields one record per CDR3 protein. This table has under 550,000 distinct CDR3 sequences, around 85% appearing once. The TCR originated in a human donor with multiple sclerosis. The sequenced sample consisted of CD8+ T cells from PBMCs. The genes are TRBV13 and TRBJ1-2; TRBD1 matches at 9 bases. This CDR3 reads CASSLGSGQGNYGYTF. Here the CDR3 DNA reads TGTGCCAGCAGCTTAGGGTCCGGACAGGGGAACTATGGCTACACCTTC.